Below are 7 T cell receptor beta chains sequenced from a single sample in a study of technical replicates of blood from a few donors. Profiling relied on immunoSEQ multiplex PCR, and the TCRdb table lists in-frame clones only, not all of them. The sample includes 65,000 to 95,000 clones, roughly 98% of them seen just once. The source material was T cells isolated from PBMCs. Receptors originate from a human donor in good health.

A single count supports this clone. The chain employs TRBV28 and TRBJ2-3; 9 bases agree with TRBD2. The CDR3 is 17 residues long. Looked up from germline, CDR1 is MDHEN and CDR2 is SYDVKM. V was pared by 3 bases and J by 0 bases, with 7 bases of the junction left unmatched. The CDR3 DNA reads TGTGCCAGCAGTTTTCCGGGACTAGCATTGAGCACAGATACGCAGTATTTT. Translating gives CASSFPGLALSTDTQYF.

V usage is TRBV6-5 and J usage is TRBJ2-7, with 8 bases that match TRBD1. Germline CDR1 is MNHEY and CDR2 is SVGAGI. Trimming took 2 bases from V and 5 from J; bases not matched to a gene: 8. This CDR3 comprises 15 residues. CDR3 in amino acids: CASSYRGQGTNEQYF. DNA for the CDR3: TGTGCCAGCAGTTACCGAGGACAGGGCACCAACGAGCAGTACTTC.

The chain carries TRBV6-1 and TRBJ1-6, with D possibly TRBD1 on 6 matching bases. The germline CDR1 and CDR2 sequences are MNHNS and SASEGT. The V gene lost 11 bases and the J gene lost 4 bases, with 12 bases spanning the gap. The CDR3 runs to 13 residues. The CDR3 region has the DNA TGTGCCTCGAGGACAGCTTATAATTCACCCCTCCACTTT. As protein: CASRTAYNSPLHF.

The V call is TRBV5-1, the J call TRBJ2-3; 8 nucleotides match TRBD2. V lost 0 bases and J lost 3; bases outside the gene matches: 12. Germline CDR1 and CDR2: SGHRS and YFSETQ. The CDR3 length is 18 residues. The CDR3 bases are TGCGCCAGCAGCTTGGCAAGCGGGGGCCCGTTTTTTACAGATACGCAGTATTTT. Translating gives CASSLASGGPFFTDTQYF.

DNA for the CDR3: TGTGCCAGCCGTACGGGAATGGGGAGAACTATGAACACTGAAGCTTTCTTT. It yields the protein CASRTGMGRTMNTEAFF. The V gene is TRBV28, the J gene TRBJ1-1; D is undetermined. Trimming took 8 bases from V and 0 from J, leaving 22 bases between them. CDR1 is MDHEN, CDR2 SYDVKM, per germline. The CDR3 consists of 17 residues.

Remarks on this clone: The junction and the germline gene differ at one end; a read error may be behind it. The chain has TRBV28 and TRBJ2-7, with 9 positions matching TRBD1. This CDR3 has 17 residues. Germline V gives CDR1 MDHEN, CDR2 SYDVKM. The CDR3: CASTLTSGTGRPYEQYF. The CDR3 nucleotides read TGTGCCAGCACCCTCACCTCCGGGACAGGGAGACCATACGAGCAGTACTTT.

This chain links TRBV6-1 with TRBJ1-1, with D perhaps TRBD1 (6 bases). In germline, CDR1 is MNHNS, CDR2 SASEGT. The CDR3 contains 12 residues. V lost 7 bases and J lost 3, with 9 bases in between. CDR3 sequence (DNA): TGTGCCAGCACAGGGGTCTACACTGAAGCTTTCTTT. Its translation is CASTGVYTEAFF.